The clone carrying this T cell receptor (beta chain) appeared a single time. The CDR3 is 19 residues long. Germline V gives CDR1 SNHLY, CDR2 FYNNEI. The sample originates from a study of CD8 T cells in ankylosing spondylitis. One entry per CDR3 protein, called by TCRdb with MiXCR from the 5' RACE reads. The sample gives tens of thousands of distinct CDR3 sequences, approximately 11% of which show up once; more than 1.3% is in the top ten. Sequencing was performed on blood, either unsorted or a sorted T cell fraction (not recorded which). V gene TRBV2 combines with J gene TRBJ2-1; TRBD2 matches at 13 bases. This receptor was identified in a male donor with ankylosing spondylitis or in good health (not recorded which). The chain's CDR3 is CTCSSYGLAGALSYNEQFF. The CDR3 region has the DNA TGTACCTGCAGTTCCTACGGACTAGCGGGGGCCCTCTCCTACAATGAGCAGTTCTTC.